Below, one T cell receptor beta chain is given with its context. Its matching antigen is unknown. This record belongs to a study of T cell responses to AZD1222 COVID-19 vaccine. For the study at large: Second-dose intervals of approximately 4 or approximately 12 weeks were pooled. Findings and caveats of the study: Baseline serology detected seropositivity in only a handful of AZD1222 recipients. No repertoire was sampled before or during the peak T cell response, only after it.

The repertoire was sequenced with immunoSEQ multiplex PCR; TCRdb's copy has only in-frame clones and lacks some. The sample comprises under 150,000 clones, roughly nine tenths of which are singletons, and 1.5% to 2% rests with the top ten. This specimen consisted of peripheral blood, obtained on day 0 of AZD1222 vaccination. This TCR was sampled from an adult in good health.

The CDR3 region has the DNA TGTGCCAGCAGCCCAGGGACATCGGATGAGCAGTTCTTC. This translates into CASSPGTSDEQFF. The chain carries TRBV7-9 and TRBJ2-1; D possibly corresponds to TRBD1 (6 bases). The CDR3 spans 13 residues. V dropped 5 bases and J dropped 8 bases, with 13 bases sitting between them. CDR1 and CDR2 from the germline V gene are SEHNR and FQNEAQ (reference sequence).